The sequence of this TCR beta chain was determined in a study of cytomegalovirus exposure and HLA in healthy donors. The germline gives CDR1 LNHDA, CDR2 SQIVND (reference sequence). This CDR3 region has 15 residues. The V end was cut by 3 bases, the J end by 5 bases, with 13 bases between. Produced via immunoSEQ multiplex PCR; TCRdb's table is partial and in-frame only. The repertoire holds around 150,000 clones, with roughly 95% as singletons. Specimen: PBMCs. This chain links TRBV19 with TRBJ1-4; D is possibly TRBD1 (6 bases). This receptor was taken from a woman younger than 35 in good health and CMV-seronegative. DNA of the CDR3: TGTGCCAGTAGTATCAGAGCAGGGGAAAATGAAAAACTGTTTTTT. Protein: CASSIRAGENEKLFF.